The 9 T cell receptor delta chains in this list originate from one sample, sequenced in a study of γδ T cells in repeated Plasmodium falciparum infection. Bulk repertoires came from Vgamma9/Vdelta2+ or Vdelta2-negative gammadelta T cells flow-sorted from PBMC. TCRdb applied CATT to the multiplex PCR reads for clone calling. The repertoire holds 85,000 to 100,000 delta-chain clones, with 0.75% to 1% as singletons. Sequencing input: gamma-delta T cells from blood. The source of these receptors is a pool of human donors (malaria-infected and uninfected, not separated).

This clone was seen repeatedly, ten times or more. The protein given by TCRdb reflects a much larger clone and differs at residue 13 from this DNA's translation, likely from a read error; the protein shown is the DNA's translation. The chain combines TRDV1 with TRDJ3; no reliable D call. CDR1 is TSWWSYY, CDR2 QGS, per germline. The CDR3 covers 20 residues. V lost 0 bases and J lost 5, with 20 bases in between. CDR3 nucleotides: TGTGCTCTTGGGGAACTAGGTTGCCCCCTCCAAACCCGGGACACCCGACAGATGTTTTTC. Amino acids: CALGELGCPLQTRDTRQMFF.

This clone was detected a few times. TCRdb assigns this DNA the protein of a much larger clone, which departs from its translation at residue 11; this likely reflects a read error, and the protein shown comes from translating the DNA. The chain carries TRDV1 and TRDJ1; 12 bases are shared with TRDD3. TCRdb offers no J gene call, so here the DNA was matched to germline to obtain one. Germline assignment: CDR1 TSWWSYY and CDR2 QGS. This CDR3 region has 21 residues. The trim removed 9 bases at V and 0 bases at J, leaving 23 bases unmatched. CDR3 nucleotide sequence: TGTGCTCTCCGCCGTCTAATCTGGGGGATACGGGGAGGCCAGTACACCGATAAACTCATCTTT. Protein sequence: CALRRLIWGIRGGQYTDKLIF.

There are a few counts of this clone. TCRdb's protein, taken from a much larger clone, differs from this DNA's translation at residue 15, likely owing to a read error; the protein displayed comes from the DNA. This chain links TRDV1 with TRDJ1; the match to TRDD3 covers 13 bases. The germline V gene encodes CDR1 TSWWSYY and CDR2 QGS. The CDR3 has 21 residues. Trimming took 2 bases from V and 1 from J; bases not matched to a gene: 16. CDR3 residues: CALGEWNWGIRRPPCTDKLIF. The CDR3 nucleotides are TGTGCTCTTGGGGAATGGAACTGGGGGATACGTCGGCCACCGTGCACCGATAAACTCATCTTT.

About this clone: It differs at one base from a far larger clone, so likely a read error. This sample also contains other DNA sequences that code for the same CDR3. The rearrangement links TRDV2 to TRDJ1, with 12 bases fitting TRDD3. TCRdb carries no J gene annotation; the J gene was assigned here by matching the DNA with germline. This CDR3 spans 18 amino acids. Germline V gene data show CDR1 as GEAIGNYY and CDR2 as EKD. In nucleotides, the CDR3 is TGTGCCTGCGACACTTCTCCGGTCTGGGGGATACGCAGCGATAAACTCATCTTT. Translating it yields CACDTSPVWGIRSDKLIF.

This clone has at least ten counts. TCRdb's listed protein matches a much larger clone and diverges from this DNA's translation at residue 7, likely through a read error; the protein shown comes from the DNA. V is TRDV1 and J is TRDJ1; no clear D gene. The V gene's germline CDR1 is TSWWSYY and CDR2 QGS. The CDR3 sequence is 15 residues long. The germline V and J ends were trimmed by 2 bases and 0 bases, with 10 bases remaining between them. The CDR3 loop reads CALGEVAPYTDKLIF. CDR3 DNA: TGTGCTCTTGGGGAAGTGGCCCCTTACACCGATAAACTCATCTTT.

This clone was counted only a few times. TCRdb's protein, taken from a much larger clone, differs from this DNA's translation at residue 14, likely owing to a read error; the protein displayed comes from the DNA. The chain has TRDV2 and TRDJ1, with D perhaps matching TRDD3 (6 bases). TCRdb records no J gene; here it was assigned by comparing the DNA to germline. Germline CDR1 reads GEAIGNYY; CDR2 reads EKD. The ends were cut back, 0 bases at V and 7 bases at J, with 26 bases in the middle. The CDR3 is 18 amino acids. The CDR3: CACDTVAKVRDNSGKLIF. CDR3 bases: TGTGCCTGTGACACCGTGGCGAAGGTGAGGGATAACTCCGGTAAACTCATCTTT.

On this clone itself: This DNA's translation differs at residue 7 from TCRdb's protein, which comes from a much larger clone; a read error is likely, and the protein shown is translated from the DNA. The chain has TRDV1 and TRDJ1; TRDD3 matches 9 bases. This CDR3 contains 24 residues. J gave up 7 bases and V 4 bases, and 37 bases lay outside the gene matches. Germline CDR1 reads TSWWSYY; CDR2 reads QGS. The CDR3: CALGGPESVTTGALGESRFGKLIF. As DNA, the CDR3 is TGTGCTCTTGGGGGCCCTGAGAGTGTGACGACCGGGGCACTGGGGGAGAGTCGGTTCGGTAAACTCATCTTT.

Details on this clone: The TCRdb protein comes from a much larger clone and disagrees with this DNA's translation at residue 7, likely due to a read error; the protein given here is derived from the DNA. V usage is TRDV2 and J usage is TRDJ1; 10 nucleotides line up with TRDD3. TCRdb gives no J gene; it was assigned here by matching the DNA to germline. Unmatched junction bases numbered 15, after V lost 3 bases and J lost 3 bases. This CDR3 has 18 residues. Germline V gene data show CDR1 as GEAIGNYY and CDR2 as EKD. The CDR3 nucleotides read TGTGCCTGTGACCAACATGTTACTGGGGGATTTATGGCCGATAAACTCATCTTT. Its protein product is CACDQHVTGGFMADKLIF.

On this clone: This likely stems from a read error, as it lies one base from a far larger clone. This sample also contains other DNA sequences that code for the same CDR3. The rearrangement uses TRDV2 and TRDJ1, with TRDD3 matching over 10 bases. No J gene was available from TCRdb, and it was assigned here by a germline match of the DNA. The CDR3 length is 16 residues. Germline assignment: CDR1 GEAIGNYY and CDR2 EKD. The CDR3 sequence is CACVNLGDMATDKLIF. In DNA form, the CDR3 reads TGTGCTTGTGTCAACCTGGGGGATATGGCGACCGATAAACTCATCTTT.